This T cell receptor (beta chain) derives from a study of OX40 agonist ivuxolimab in advanced cancers. Points from the study as a whole: Several nonresponders also turned out to have low normalized T-cell clonal expansion. In the expanded peripheral T cells, antigen specificity was never determined. Expanded clones were, on average, more numerous in CD8+ T cells than in CD4+.

Notes on this clone: What it binds is unknown.

V was clipped by 4 bases and J by 5 bases; unmatched bases: 5. The CDR3 loop spans 15 amino acids. Germline CDR1 and CDR2: LGHNA and YSLEER. Autoimmune disease history or systemic immunosuppression led to patients being barred. TCRdb's copy holds only in-frame clones and misses some; the assay was immunoSEQ multiplex PCR. The sample lists 72,000 or so clones; around 88% were seen once. The rearrangement uses TRBV4-3 and TRBJ1-4; TRBD1 matches 9 bases. This specimen was CD4+ or CD8+ T cells sorted from blood, taken in a trial of the OX40 agonist ivuxolimab. This clonotype was sampled from an adult with an advanced solid tumor such as melanoma, head and neck, liver or kidney cancer. The CDR3 DNA sequence: TGCGCCAGCAGCCTGGACGGGACAGGGAATGAAAAACTGTTTTTT. As protein: CASSLDGTGNEKLFF.